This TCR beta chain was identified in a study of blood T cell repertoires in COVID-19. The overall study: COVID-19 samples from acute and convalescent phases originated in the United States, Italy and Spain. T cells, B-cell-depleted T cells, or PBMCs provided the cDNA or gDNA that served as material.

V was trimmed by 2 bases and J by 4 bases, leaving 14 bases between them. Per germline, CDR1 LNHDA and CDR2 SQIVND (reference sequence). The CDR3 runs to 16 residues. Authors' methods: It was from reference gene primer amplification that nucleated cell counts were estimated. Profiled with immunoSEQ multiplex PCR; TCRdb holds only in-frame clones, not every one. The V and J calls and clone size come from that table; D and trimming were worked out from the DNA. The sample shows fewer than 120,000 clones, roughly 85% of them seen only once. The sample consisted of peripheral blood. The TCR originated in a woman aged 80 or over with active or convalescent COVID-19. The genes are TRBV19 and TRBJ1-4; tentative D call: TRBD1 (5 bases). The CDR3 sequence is CASSIKLGGINEKLFF. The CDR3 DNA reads TGTGCCAGTAGTATAAAGTTGGGGGGGATTAATGAAAAACTGTTTTTT.